What follows describes a single TCR beta chain. No antigen is known for it. The sample is drawn from a study of T-cell memory formation after mild COVID-19. The wider study: Clusters of TCRs were largely donor specific.

The study, taken as a whole, reports: CM and EM subsets held most contracting CD4+ clones; EMRA held CD8+ ones. Clones contracting across day 15 to 85 had a balanced CD4/CD8 profile; later expanding clones leaned CD4+.

With constant-segment primers, 5'RACE yielded cDNA libraries of TCR alpha and TCR beta that carried sample barcodes and UMIs. MiXCR was run by TCRdb on the 5' RACE reads, yielding one entry per CDR3 protein. The sample carries just under 150,000 distinct CDR3 sequences, approximately 21% recorded once. The sample was PBMCs or a T cell subset sorted from them (not recorded which). The source is an adult woman who had mild COVID-19 (a few samples of this study predate the infection). Cell type and time point are not known.

CDR3: CASSRGGVAYNEQFF. DNA of the CDR3: TGTGCCAGTAGTAGGGGCGGGGTCGCTTACAATGAGCAGTTCTTC. The gene calls are TRBV19 and TRBJ2-1, with D possibly being TRBD2 (6 bases). V was pared by 4 bases and J by 4 bases, with 14 bases between. The CDR3 length is 15 residues. The germline V gene encodes CDR1 LNHDA and CDR2 SQIVND (reference sequence). The whole variable domain, filled in from reference TRBV19 and TRBJ2-1, reads DGGITQSPKYLFRKEGQNVTLSCEQNLNHDAMYWYRQDPGQGLRLIYYSQIVNDFQKGDIAEGYSVSREKKESFPLTVTSAQKNPTAFYLCASSRGGVAYNEQFFGPGTRLTVL.